The clone carrying this T cell receptor beta chain occurred once. As yet, its antigen is unknown. The data were taken from a study of blood T cells in healthy people across ages. Broader study findings: A roughly linear fall in TCR beta diversity per million T cells was seen with increasing age. Long-lived donors had more naive CD4+ cells and higher diversity than aged donors. Estimated diversity across one million T cells was deemed an underestimate.

Then a second PCR, running about 6 to 11 cycles, was carried out with a sample-barcoded 5' primer and a J-beta primer mix. Every cDNA was tagged by a template-switch adaptor with 12 random nucleotides. TCRdb used MiXCR to reprocess the 5' RACE reads, holding one entry per CDR3 protein. Of about 620,000 distinct CDR3 sequences in the sample, under 25% were seen once. Germline V lookup: CDR1 SGHKS, CDR2 YYEKEE (reference sequence). Unmatched junction bases numbered 8, after V lost 0 bases and J lost 1 base. There are 17 residues in the CDR3. The sample consisted of blood. V and J are TRBV5-5 and TRBJ2-3; TRBD2 matches 7 bases. This sequence was found in a man between 65 and 80 years old in good health. CDR3 amino acids: CASSLVSGGGGTDTQYF. The CDR3 DNA reads TGTGCCAGCAGCTTGGTATCTGGGGGAGGGGGCACAGATACGCAGTATTTT.